This T cell receptor (beta chain) was captured in a study of vaccination and CD4 T cells after COVID-19. On the study more broadly: A median of around 70 days (range 14 to 241) separated dose two from the taking of post-vaccine samples. Study outcomes and limitations: This study had few convalescent patients and no early post-infection samples.

After removal of 5 bases from V and 7 bases from J, the junction contained 11 bases not matched to a gene. Per the germline V gene, CDR1 is MNHEY and CDR2 is SVGEGT. The CDR3 length is 15 residues. Turning to this clonotype: Its antigen is unidentified.

This sample's treatment: approximately nine-day PBMC culture with coronavirus spike peptide pools or control peptides (ViraFEST assay). The Oncomine TCR Beta short-read assay was applied to DNA of cultured CD4+ T cells. Cultured CD4+ T cells yielded the extracted genomic DNA. One entry per CDR3 protein results from TCRdb running MiXCR on the PCR reads. The sample gives approximately 22,000 distinct CDR3 sequences, 62% of which show up once; about 8.3% is in the top ten. Sample: CD4+ T cells from blood, cultured in vitro. This TCR was sampled from a human donor who had recovered from COVID-19. The chain has TRBV6-2 or TRBV6-3 and TRBJ2-7, with 10 nucleotides matching TRBD1. CDR3 sequence (DNA): TGTGCCAGCAGTGACACCGGGACAGGGGTAAGGGAGCAGTACTTC. Translating gives CASSDTGTGVREQYF.